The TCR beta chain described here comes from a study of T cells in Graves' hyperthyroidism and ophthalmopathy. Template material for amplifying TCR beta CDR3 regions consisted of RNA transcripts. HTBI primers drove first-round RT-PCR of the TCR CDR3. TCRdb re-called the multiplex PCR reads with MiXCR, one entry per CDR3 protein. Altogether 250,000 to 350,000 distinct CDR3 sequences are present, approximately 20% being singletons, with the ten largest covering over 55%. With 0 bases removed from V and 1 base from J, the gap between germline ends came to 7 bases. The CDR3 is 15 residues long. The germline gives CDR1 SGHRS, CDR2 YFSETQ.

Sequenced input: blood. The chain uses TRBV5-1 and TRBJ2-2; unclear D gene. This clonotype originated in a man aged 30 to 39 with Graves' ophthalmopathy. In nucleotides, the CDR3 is TGCGCCAGCAGCTTGGACAGCCTGAACACCGGGGAGCTGTTTTTT. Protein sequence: CASSLDSLNTGELFF.